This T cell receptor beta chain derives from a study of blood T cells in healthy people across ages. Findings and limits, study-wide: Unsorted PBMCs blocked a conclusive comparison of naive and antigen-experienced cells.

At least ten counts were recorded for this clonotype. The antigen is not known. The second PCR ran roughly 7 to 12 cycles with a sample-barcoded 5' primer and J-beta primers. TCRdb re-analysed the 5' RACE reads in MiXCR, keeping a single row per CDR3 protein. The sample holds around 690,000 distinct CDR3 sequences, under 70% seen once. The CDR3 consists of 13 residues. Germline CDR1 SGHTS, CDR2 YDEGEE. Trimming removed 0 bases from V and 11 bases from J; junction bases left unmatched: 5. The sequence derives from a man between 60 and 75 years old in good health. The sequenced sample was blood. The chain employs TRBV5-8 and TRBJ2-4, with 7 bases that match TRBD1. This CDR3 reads CASSLVGTAFQYF. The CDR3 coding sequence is TGTGCCAGCAGCTTGGTTGGGACAGCCTTTCAGTACTTC.